Presented here are 3 T cell receptor beta chains from one specimen sequenced in a study of healthy donors' naive CD4 and CD8 T cells. Each TCR library used around 500 ng of total RNA and a linear amplification protocol. TCRdb redid the calling of the reads with MiXCR, one entry per CDR3 protein. The sample records 180,000 or so distinct CDR3 sequences, about 74% being singletons. Input material: naive CD4+ and CD8+ T cells sorted from blood, pooled from several donors. These receptors were collected from a pool of human donors in good health; the sample pools cells from several healthy donors.

The chain recombines TRBV6-5 with TRBJ1-3, with D unresolved. Per the germline V gene, CDR1 is MNHEY and CDR2 is SVGAGI. This CDR3 is built from 14 residues. Between the trimmed V and J ends, which lost 5 bases and 0 bases, there was a span of 8 bases. CDR3 in amino acids: CASSIQSSGNTIYF. The CDR3 nucleotides read TGTGCCAGCAGTATACAGAGCTCTGGAAACACCATATATTTT.

V gene TRBV30 combines with J gene TRBJ1-1; no clear D. V was trimmed by 0 bases and J by 1 base, leaving 6 bases between them. CDR3 length: 13 residues. Per germline, CDR1 GTSNPN and CDR2 SVGIG (reference sequence). The CDR3 here is CAWSVERNTEAFF. CDR3 nucleotides: TGTGCCTGGAGTGTCGAGCGGAACACTGAAGCTTTCTTT.

This chain joins TRBV29-1 and TRBJ2-1; TRBD2 might be the D (5 bases). The V gene lost 6 bases and the J gene lost 5 bases, with 14 bases spanning the gap. Germline V gene sequence: CDR1 SQVTM, CDR2 ANQGSEA. The CDR3 is made up of 13 amino acids. CDR3: CSVGLAANNEQFF. The CDR3 coding sequence is TGCAGCGTAGGGCTAGCAGCCAACAATGAGCAGTTCTTC.